This entry lists 27 T cell receptor beta chains sequenced from one sample in a study of T cell responses to AZD1222 COVID-19 vaccine. TCRdb's table, derived via immunoSEQ multiplex PCR, lists solely in-frame clones and lacks some. The sample lists roughly 95,000 clones, roughly 90% occurring once. The material sequenced was peripheral blood, taken on day 0 of AZD1222 vaccination. All receptors come from an adult in good health.

The chain carries TRBV6-1 and TRBJ2-3; possible D gene TRBD2, 6 bases. V lost 2 bases to trimming and J lost 4 bases, with 16 bases between them. CDR1 is MNHNS, CDR2 SASEGT, per germline. The CDR3 covers 16 residues. The CDR3, as DNA: TGTGCCAGCAGTGAAAGGGTTTGGGGGGTCGCAGATACGCAGTATTTT. It encodes CASSERVWGVADTQYF.

This chain connects TRBV15 to TRBJ1-4, with D possibly TRBD1 on 5 matching bases. The CDR3 extends over 18 amino acids. V dropped 0 bases and J dropped 0 bases, with 14 bases sitting between them. Germline V gives CDR1 LNHNV, CDR2 YYDKDF (reference sequence). The CDR3 region has the DNA TGTGCCACCAGCAGAGATGTTAGGGGATATGCAACTAATGAAAAACTGTTTTTT. As protein: CATSRDVRGYATNEKLFF.

This chain links TRBV5-1 with TRBJ1-2; no definite D call. Per germline, CDR1 SGHRS and CDR2 YFSETQ. Trimming cost V 2 bases and J 5 bases, with 7 bases left between them. The CDR3 sequence is 12 residues long. CDR3 in amino acids: CASSFGEYGYTF. Here the CDR3 DNA reads TGCGCCAGCAGCTTTGGGGAGTATGGCTACACCTTC.

V and J are TRBV2 and TRBJ1-1, with 7 bases identical to TRBD1. The CDR3 sequence is 13 residues long. Germline CDR1 reads SNHLY; CDR2 reads FYNNEI. V was pared by 8 bases and J by 1 base, with 4 bases of the junction left unmatched. DNA of the CDR3: TGTGCCAGCTCGAGACAGGGGAACACTGAAGCTTTCTTT. Residues: CASSRQGNTEAFF.

V gene TRBV4-3 combines with J gene TRBJ1-6; 9 bases fit TRBD1. The CDR3 runs 18 residues. J gave up 0 bases and V 0 bases, and 3 bases lay outside the gene matches. In germline, CDR1 is LGHNA, CDR2 YSLEER. The CDR3 bases are TGCGCCAGCAGCCAAGACCTGACAGGGGGCTCCTATAATTCACCCCTCCACTTT. Its protein is CASSQDLTGGSYNSPLHF.

The genes are TRBV9 and TRBJ2-5; perhaps TRBD2 as D (6 bases). Per the germline V gene, CDR1 is SGDLS and CDR2 is YYNGEE. The CDR3 is 15 amino acids. V was clipped by 2 bases and J by 2 bases, with 13 bases between them. The CDR3 reads CASSVSGSVQETQYF. DNA for the CDR3: TGTGCCAGCAGCGTCTCCGGGAGTGTTCAAGAGACCCAGTACTTC.

The chain combines TRBV7-8 with TRBJ2-1, with D possibly TRBD2 on 5 matching bases. V lost 1 base, J lost 8 bases, and 15 bases lay in between. This CDR3 comprises 15 residues. In germline, CDR1 is SGHVS, CDR2 FQNEAQ. CDR3 loop: CASSLGGSMIYEQFF. Here the CDR3 DNA reads TGTGCCAGCAGCTTAGGTGGGAGCATGATCTATGAGCAGTTCTTC.

The chain has TRBV5-6 and TRBJ2-1, with D maybe TRBD2 (6 bases). Trimming stripped 4 bases from V and 3 bases from J, with 20 bases between. This CDR3 spans 17 amino acids. Germline CDR1 and CDR2: SGHDT and YYEEEE. The CDR3 nucleotides are TGTGCCAGCAGCCAGGGACGTTCTTGGAGGGTCTACAATGAGCAGTTCTTC. It translates to CASSQGRSWRVYNEQFF.

CDR3 in DNA: TGCAGCGTTGCGCGGGACAGTCCCTACGAGCAGTACTTC. It translates to CSVARDSPYEQYF. This chain uses TRBV29-1 with TRBJ2-7; D is possibly TRBD1 (7 bases). The germline V and J ends were trimmed by 4 bases and 2 bases, with 12 bases remaining between them. The CDR3 contains 13 residues. Germline lookup yields CDR1 SQVTM and CDR2 ANQGSEA.

V and J are TRBV29-1 and TRBJ2-5, with TRBD2 matching over 13 bases. This CDR3 has 17 residues. Germline V CDR1 and CDR2: SQVTM, ANQGSEA. V lost 3 bases, J lost 0 bases, and 7 bases stayed unmatched. CDR3 in amino acids: CSVEGLAGLTYQETQYF. The CDR3 bases are TGCAGCGTTGAGGGACTAGCGGGACTCACGTACCAAGAGACCCAGTACTTC.

This rearrangement joins TRBV30 to TRBJ1-3; the D is unclear. The germline V and J ends were trimmed by 3 bases and 8 bases, with 11 bases remaining between them. This CDR3 contains 12 residues. Germline values: CDR1 GTSNPN, CDR2 SVGIG (reference sequence). The CDR3 is CAWSASQHTIYF. As DNA, the CDR3 is TGTGCCTGGAGCGCCAGTCAGCACACCATATATTTT.

This chain links TRBV3-1 (or the pseudogene TRBV3-2) with TRBJ2-5; 9 bases are a match to TRBD1. The germline V gene has CDR1 LGHDT and CDR2 YNNKEL (reference sequence). Losses at the gene ends were 4 bases for V and 7 bases for J; bases not matched to a gene: 10. CDR3 length equals 15 residues. CDR3 loop: CASSRLDRGFGTQYF. In DNA form, the CDR3 reads TGTGCCAGCAGCCGGCTGGACAGGGGATTCGGGACCCAGTACTTC.

The chain couples TRBV30 to TRBJ2-7; D perhaps matches TRBD1 (6 bases). CDR1 is GTSNPN and CDR2 is SVGIG in the germline V gene (reference sequence). This CDR3 comprises 14 residues. V was cut by 1 base and J by 0 bases, with 10 bases left in between. The CDR3: CAWSGAGDSYEQYF. In nucleotides, the CDR3 is TGTGCCTGGAGTGGGGCAGGGGACTCCTACGAGCAGTACTTC.

The V call is TRBV15, the J call TRBJ2-7, with 7 nucleotides matching TRBD2. The CDR3 has 14 residues. The J segment lost 3 bases and the V segment lost 0 bases, leaving 2 bases of the junction unmatched. Germline V gives CDR1 LNHNV, CDR2 YYDKDF (reference sequence). The CDR3 loop is CATSRDREDYEQYF. The CDR3, as DNA: TGTGCCACCAGCAGAGACCGGGAGGACTACGAGCAGTACTTC.

The V call is TRBV7-9, the J call TRBJ1-6, with D unresolved. Trimming shortened V by 1 base and J by 9 bases, and 7 bases separated the two germline ends. This CDR3 region has 13 residues. Per the germline V gene, CDR1 is SEHNR and CDR2 is FQNEAQ (reference sequence). This CDR3 is CASSLEESSPLHF. CDR3 in DNA: TGTGCCAGCAGCTTAGAAGAAAGTTCACCCCTCCACTTT.

The chain joins TRBV7-2 to TRBJ2-1; tentative D call: TRBD1 (6 bases). Germline V gene lookup returns CDR1 SGHTA and CDR2 FQGNSA. This CDR3 contains 13 residues. Trimming took off 4 bases at V and 4 bases at J, with 8 bases between the two ends. CDR3 sequence reads: CASSSQGYNEQFF. For the CDR3, the DNA is TGTGCCAGCAGCTCACAGGGATACAATGAGCAGTTCTTC. The entire variable domain, with the rest obtained from reference TRBV7-2 and TRBJ2-1, is as follows: GAGVSQSPSNKVTEKGKDVELRCDPISGHTALYWYRQSLGQGLEFLIYFQGNSAPDKSGLPSDRFSAERTGGSVSTLTIQRTQQEDSAVYLCASSSQGYNEQFFGPGTRLTVL.

V usage is TRBV28 and J usage is TRBJ2-3; D ambiguous. V was pared by 2 bases and J by 2 bases, with 5 bases between. The germline CDR1 and CDR2 sequences are MDHEN and SYDVKM. The CDR3 has 13 amino acids. The CDR3 DNA is TGTGCCAGCAGTTTAATGGCCACAGATACGCAGTATTTT. Translation: CASSLMATDTQYF.

V gene TRBV6-5 combines with J gene TRBJ2-5; 14 bases map to TRBD2. Trimming removed 11 bases from V and 1 base from J; junction bases left unmatched: 0. From germline, CDR1 is MNHEY and CDR2 SVGAGI. The CDR3 is 13 amino acids. CDR3 coding DNA: TGTGCCGGGACTAGCGGGAGCCAAGAGACCCAGTACTTC. This codes for CAGTSGSQETQYF.

The chain combines TRBV28 with TRBJ1-3; no clear D gene. CDR3 length: 16 amino acids. Germline V gene data show CDR1 as MDHEN and CDR2 as SYDVKM. V shed 6 bases and J shed 5 bases, with 20 bases lying between them. CDR3 bases: TGTGCCAGCAGATCCCCTTCAGCCAGCCTAAGAAACACCATATATTTT. It yields the protein CASRSPSASLRNTIYF.

V and J are TRBV5-4 and TRBJ2-4; 11 bases fit TRBD2. The CDR3 is 16 residues long. The trim removed 2 bases at V and 4 bases at J, leaving 5 bases unmatched. CDR1 and CDR2 from the germline V gene are SGHNT and YYREEE (reference sequence). CDR3 residues: CASSFTSGSKKNIQYF. The CDR3 DNA reads TGTGCCAGCAGCTTTACTAGCGGGAGCAAAAAAAACATTCAGTACTTC.

The chain combines TRBV29-1 with TRBJ1-2; D may be TRBD1 (6 bases). The CDR3 extends over 16 amino acids. V was trimmed by 4 bases and J by 0 bases, leaving 18 bases between them. Germline V gives CDR1 SQVTM, CDR2 ANQGSEA. CDR3 DNA sequence: TGCAGCGTTGTTATTGCCATCAACAGGGCTAACTATGGCTACACCTTC. This gives the protein CSVVIAINRANYGYTF.

J is TRBJ2-1 and V is TRBV18; tentative D call: TRBD1 (6 bases). The V gene lost 2 bases and the J gene lost 2 bases, with 19 bases spanning the gap. This CDR3 spans 18 amino acids. Per the germline V gene, CDR1 is KGHSH and CDR2 is LQKENI. In nucleotides, the CDR3 is TGTGCCAGCTCACCAGAACAGGGCTTCCTTCGTCCCTACAATGAGCAGTTCTTC. Residues: CASSPEQGFLRPYNEQFF.

The genes are TRBV30 and TRBJ1-1; possible D gene TRBD1, 6 bases. V was shortened by 1 base and J by 1 base, with 7 bases between the two germline ends. The CDR3 covers 13 residues. Germline-derived CDR1 and CDR2 are GTSNPN and SVGIG (reference sequence). The chain's CDR3 is CAWSATGNTEAFF. The CDR3 DNA follows: TGTGCCTGGAGTGCGACAGGGAACACTGAAGCTTTCTTT.

CDR3 region: CASSFQGLYNEQFF. CDR3 nucleotides: TGTGCCAGCAGCTTTCAGGGGCTCTACAATGAGCAGTTCTTC. The V gene is TRBV11-2, the J gene TRBJ2-1, with TRBD1 as a possible D gene (6 bases). This CDR3 region has 14 residues. CDR1 SGHAT and CDR2 FQNNGV come from the germline V gene. The V and J ends lost 3 bases and 3 bases respectively, with 9 bases between them.

J is TRBJ1-3 and V is TRBV3-1 (or the pseudogene TRBV3-2); no clear D gene. V was trimmed by 2 bases and J by 4 bases, leaving 6 bases between them. This CDR3 is 13 amino acids long. Germline-derived CDR1 and CDR2 are LGHDT and YNNKEL (reference sequence). The CDR3 DNA reads as TGTGCCAGCAGCCAACCCAAAGGAAACACCATATATTTT. This translates into CASSQPKGNTIYF.

The chain carries TRBV5-1 and TRBJ1-1, with 9 bases matching TRBD1. This CDR3 has 15 amino acids. V lost 4 bases and J lost 1; bases outside the gene matches: 5. The V gene's germline CDR1 is SGHRS and CDR2 YFSETQ. The CDR3 coding sequence is TGCGCCAGCAGCAGCAGGACAGGGGAGAACACTGAAGCTTTCTTT. Its translation: CASSSRTGENTEAFF.

The genes are TRBV11-3 and TRBJ2-1; the match to TRBD2 covers 13 bases. Germline loops: CDR1 SGHNT, CDR2 YENEEA. With V trimmed by 1 base and J by 3 bases, 3 bases remained unmatched. This CDR3 spans 17 amino acids. CDR3 loop: CASSLGTSGSYYNEQFF. DNA of the CDR3: TGTGCCAGCAGCTTAGGGACTAGCGGGAGTTACTACAATGAGCAGTTCTTC.